This TCR beta chain was retrieved from a study of graft-versus-host responses after intestinal transplantation. Profiled with immunoSEQ multiplex PCR; TCRdb holds only in-frame clones, not every one. The sample lists about 96,000 clones, 80% to 95% occurring once. To note about this clone: Its cognate antigen is unknown.

Per germline, CDR1 LNHDA and CDR2 SQIVND (reference sequence). Trimming pared 3 bases from V and 4 bases from J, leaving 7 bases between. This CDR3 spans 13 amino acids. This chain uses TRBV19 with TRBJ1-5; D is unresolved. The sequences come from unstimulated CD4+ T cells sorted from spleen or lymph node cells, collected before intestinal transplant. This clonotype was sampled from a human donor who received an intestinal transplant. The CDR3 loop is CASSIEKNQPQHF. As DNA, the CDR3 is TGTGCCAGTAGTATCGAGAAAAATCAGCCCCAGCATTTT.